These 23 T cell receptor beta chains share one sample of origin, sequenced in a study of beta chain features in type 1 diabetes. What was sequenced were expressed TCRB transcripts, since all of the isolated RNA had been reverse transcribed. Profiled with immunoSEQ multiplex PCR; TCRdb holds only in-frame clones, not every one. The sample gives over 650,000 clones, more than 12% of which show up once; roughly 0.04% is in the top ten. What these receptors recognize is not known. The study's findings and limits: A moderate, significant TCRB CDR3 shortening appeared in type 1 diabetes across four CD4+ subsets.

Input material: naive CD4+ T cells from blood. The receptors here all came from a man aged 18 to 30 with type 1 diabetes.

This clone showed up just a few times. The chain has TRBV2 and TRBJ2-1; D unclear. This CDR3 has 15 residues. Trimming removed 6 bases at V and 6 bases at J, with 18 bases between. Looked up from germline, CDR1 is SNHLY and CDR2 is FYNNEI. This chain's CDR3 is CASSRGVMGRNEQFF. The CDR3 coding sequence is TGTGCCAGCAGCCGTGGGGTAATGGGCCGCAATGAGCAGTTCTTC.

The CDR3 loop is CAISDGVTDTQYF. The CDR3 DNA follows: TGTGCCATCAGTGACGGTGTCACAGATACGCAGTATTTT. The chain employs TRBV10-3 and TRBJ2-3; unclear D gene. Germline assignment: CDR1 ENHRY and CDR2 SYGVKD. CDR3 length: 13 residues. Trimming removed 3 bases from V and 2 bases from J, with 6 bases in between.

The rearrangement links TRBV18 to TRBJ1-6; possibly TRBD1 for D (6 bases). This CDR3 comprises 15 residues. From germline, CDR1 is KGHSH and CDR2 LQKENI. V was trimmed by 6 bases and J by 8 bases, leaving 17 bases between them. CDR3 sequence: CASSPGEATYSPLHF. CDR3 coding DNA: TGTGCCAGCTCCCCAGGGGAGGCCACCTATTCACCCCTCCACTTT.

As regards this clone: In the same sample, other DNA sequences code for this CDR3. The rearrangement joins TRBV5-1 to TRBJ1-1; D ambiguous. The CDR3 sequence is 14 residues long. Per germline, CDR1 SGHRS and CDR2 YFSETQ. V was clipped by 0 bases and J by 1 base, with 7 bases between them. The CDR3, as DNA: TGCGCCAGCAGCTTGGGCCAGAGGAACACTGAAGCTTTCTTT. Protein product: CASSLGQRNTEAFF.

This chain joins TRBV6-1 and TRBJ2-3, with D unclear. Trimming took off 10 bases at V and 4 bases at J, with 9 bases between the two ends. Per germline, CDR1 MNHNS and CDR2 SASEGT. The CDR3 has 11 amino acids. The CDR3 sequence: CATRFADTQYF. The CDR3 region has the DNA TGTGCCACCCGATTCGCAGATACGCAGTATTTT.

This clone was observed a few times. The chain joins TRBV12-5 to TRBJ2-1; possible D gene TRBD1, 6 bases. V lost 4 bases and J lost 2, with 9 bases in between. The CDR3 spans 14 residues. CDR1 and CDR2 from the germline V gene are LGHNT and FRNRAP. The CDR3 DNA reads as TGTGCTAGTGGTTCCGGGACACCCTACAATGAGCAGTTCTTC. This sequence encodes CASGSGTPYNEQFF.

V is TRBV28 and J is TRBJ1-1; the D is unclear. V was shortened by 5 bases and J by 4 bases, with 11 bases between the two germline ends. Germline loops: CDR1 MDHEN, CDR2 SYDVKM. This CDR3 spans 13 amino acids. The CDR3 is CASSGHRITEAFF. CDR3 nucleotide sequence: TGTGCCAGCAGTGGGCACCGGATCACTGAAGCTTTCTTT.

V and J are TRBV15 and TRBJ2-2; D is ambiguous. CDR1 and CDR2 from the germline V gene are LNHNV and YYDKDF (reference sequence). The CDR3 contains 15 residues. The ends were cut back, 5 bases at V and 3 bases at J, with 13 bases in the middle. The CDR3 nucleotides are TGTGCCACCAGCCCCCGTAAAGGGTACACCGGGGAGCTGTTTTTT. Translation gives CATSPRKGYTGELFF.

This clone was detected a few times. The chain's CDR3 is CASSPGGADEKLFF. Written as DNA, the CDR3 is TGTGCCAGCTCACCGGGAGGGGCCGATGAAAAACTGTTTTTT. This chain uses TRBV18 with TRBJ1-4, with D perhaps matching TRBD1 (5 bases). Germline V CDR1 and CDR2: KGHSH, LQKENI. V was shortened by 3 bases and J by 6 bases, with 11 bases between the two germline ends. The CDR3 consists of 14 residues.

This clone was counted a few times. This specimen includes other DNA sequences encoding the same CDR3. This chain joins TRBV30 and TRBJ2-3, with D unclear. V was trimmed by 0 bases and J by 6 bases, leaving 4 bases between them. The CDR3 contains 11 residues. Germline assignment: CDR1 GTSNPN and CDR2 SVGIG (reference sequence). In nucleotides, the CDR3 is TGTGCCTGGAGTGTACCCGATACGCAGTATTTT. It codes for CAWSVPDTQYF.

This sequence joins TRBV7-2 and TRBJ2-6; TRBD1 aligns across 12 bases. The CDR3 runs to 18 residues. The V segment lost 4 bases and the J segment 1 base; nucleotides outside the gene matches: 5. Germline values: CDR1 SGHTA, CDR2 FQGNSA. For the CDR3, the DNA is TGTGCCAGCAGCTCCACGGGACAGGGGGCGTCTGGGGCCAACGTCCTGACTTTC. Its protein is CASSSTGQGASGANVLTF.

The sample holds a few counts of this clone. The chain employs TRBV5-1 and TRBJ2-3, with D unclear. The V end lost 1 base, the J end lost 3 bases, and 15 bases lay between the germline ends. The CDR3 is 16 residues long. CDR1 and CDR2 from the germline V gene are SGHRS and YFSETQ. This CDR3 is CASSLRAGEQTDTQYF. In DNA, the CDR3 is TGCGCCAGCAGCTTGCGGGCCGGAGAACAGACAGATACGCAGTATTTT.

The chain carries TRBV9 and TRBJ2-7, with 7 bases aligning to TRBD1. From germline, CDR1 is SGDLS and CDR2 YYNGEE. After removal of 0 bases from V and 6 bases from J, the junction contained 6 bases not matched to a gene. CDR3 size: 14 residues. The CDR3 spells CASSVGQGWAEQYF. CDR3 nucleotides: TGTGCCAGCAGCGTAGGACAGGGTTGGGCCGAGCAGTACTTC.

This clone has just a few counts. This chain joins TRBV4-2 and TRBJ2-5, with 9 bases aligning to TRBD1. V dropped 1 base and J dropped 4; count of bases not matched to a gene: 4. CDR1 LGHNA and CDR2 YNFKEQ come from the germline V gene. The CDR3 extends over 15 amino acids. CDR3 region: CASSQVTGGRETQYF. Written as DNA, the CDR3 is TGTGCCAGCAGCCAAGTAACAGGGGGCAGAGAGACCCAGTACTTC.

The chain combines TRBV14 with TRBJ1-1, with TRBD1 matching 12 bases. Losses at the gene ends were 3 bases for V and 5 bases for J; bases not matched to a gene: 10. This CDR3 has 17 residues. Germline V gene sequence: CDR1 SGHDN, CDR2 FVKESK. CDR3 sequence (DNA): TGTGCCAGCAGCCATCTCCTGGGACAGGGGGCGCGGACTGAAGCTTTCTTT. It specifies CASSHLLGQGARTEAFF.

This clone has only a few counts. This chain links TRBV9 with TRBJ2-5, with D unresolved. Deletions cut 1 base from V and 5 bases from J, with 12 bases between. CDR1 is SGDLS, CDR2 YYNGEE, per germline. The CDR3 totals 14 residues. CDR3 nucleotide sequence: TGTGCCAGCAGCGTATTACAGCTTAGCGAGACCCAGTACTTC. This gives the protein CASSVLQLSETQYF.

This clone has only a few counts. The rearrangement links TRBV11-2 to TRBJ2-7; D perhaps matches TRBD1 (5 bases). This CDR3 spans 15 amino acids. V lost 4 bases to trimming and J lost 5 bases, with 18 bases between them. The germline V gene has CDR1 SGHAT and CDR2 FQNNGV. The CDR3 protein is CASSSVGGRAHEQYF. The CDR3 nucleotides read TGTGCCAGCAGCTCGGTCGGCGGCAGGGCCCACGAGCAGTACTTC. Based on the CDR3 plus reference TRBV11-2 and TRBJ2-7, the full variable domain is EAGVAQSPRYKIIEKRQSVAFWCNPISGHATLYWYQQILGQGPKLLIQFQNNGVVDDSQLPKDRFSAERLKGVDSTLKIQPAKLEDSAVYLCASSSVGGRAHEQYFGPGTRLTVT.

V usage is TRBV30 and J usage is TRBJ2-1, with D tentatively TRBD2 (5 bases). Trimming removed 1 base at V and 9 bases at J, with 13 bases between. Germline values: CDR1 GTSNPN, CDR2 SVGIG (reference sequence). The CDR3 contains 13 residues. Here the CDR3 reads CAWSAPSSPEQFF. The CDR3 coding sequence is TGTGCCTGGAGTGCCCCTAGCAGTCCTGAGCAGTTCTTC.

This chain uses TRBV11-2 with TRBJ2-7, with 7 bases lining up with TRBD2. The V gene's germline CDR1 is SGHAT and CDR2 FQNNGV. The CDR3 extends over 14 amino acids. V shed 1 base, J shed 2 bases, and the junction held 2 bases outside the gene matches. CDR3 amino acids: CASSLGEGPYEQYF. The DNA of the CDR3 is TGTGCCAGCAGCTTAGGGGAGGGGCCCTACGAGCAGTACTTC. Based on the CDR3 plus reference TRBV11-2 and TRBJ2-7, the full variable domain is EAGVAQSPRYKIIEKRQSVAFWCNPISGHATLYWYQQILGQGPKLLIQFQNNGVVDDSQLPKDRFSAERLKGVDSTLKIQPAKLEDSAVYLCASSLGEGPYEQYFGPGTRLTVT.

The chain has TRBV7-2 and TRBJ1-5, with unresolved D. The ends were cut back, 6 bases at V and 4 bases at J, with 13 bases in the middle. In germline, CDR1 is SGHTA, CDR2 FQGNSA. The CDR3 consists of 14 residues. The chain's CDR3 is CASRVRAGNQPQHF. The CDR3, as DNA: TGTGCCAGCAGGGTCCGGGCGGGTAATCAGCCCCAGCATTTT.

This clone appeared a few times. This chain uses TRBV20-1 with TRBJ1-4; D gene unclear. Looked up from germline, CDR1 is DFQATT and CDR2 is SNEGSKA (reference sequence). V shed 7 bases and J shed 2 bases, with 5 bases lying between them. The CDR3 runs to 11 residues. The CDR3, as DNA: TGCAGTGGTCGGACTAATGAAAAACTGTTTTTT. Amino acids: CSGRTNEKLFF.

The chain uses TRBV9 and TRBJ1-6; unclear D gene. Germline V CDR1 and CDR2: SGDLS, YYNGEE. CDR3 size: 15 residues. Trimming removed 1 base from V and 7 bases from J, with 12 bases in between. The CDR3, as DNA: TGTGCCAGCAGCGTAAGCCAGGCCCCGAATTCACCCCTCCACTTT. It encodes CASSVSQAPNSPLHF.

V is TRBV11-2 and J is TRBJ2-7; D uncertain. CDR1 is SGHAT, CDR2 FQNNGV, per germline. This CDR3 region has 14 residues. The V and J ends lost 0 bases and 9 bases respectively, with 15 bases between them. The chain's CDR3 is CASSLDLWARWQYF. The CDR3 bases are TGTGCCAGCAGCTTAGATCTTTGGGCCCGATGGCAGTACTTC.